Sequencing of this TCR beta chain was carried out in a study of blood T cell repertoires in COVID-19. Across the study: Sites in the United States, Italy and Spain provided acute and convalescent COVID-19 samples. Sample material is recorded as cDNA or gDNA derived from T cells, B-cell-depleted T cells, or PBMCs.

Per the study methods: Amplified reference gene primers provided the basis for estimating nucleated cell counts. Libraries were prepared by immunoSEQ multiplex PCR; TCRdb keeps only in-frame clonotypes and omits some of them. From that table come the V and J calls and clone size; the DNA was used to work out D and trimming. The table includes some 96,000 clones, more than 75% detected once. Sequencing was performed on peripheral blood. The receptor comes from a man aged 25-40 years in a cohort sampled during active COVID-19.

The CDR3 coding sequence is TGTGCCAGCAGTGTGACAGGGGGTGGAAGGCAGTTCTTC. Protein sequence: CASSVTGGGRQFF. V usage is TRBV6-4 and J usage is TRBJ2-1; 9 bases map to TRBD1. The germline CDR1 and CDR2 sequences are MRHNA and SNTAGT. The ends lost 4 bases at V and 12 bases at J; junction bases unmatched: 7. The CDR3 totals 13 residues.